The source of this T cell receptor (beta chain) is a study of early T cells in non-severe SARS-CoV-2 infection. Findings of the study overall: Matching with VDJdb favored anti-spike CD8 responses (missing private and CD4 specificities).

Each cDNA molecule carried a unique molecular identifier. TCRdb fed the 5' RACE reads into MiXCR, producing one record per CDR3 protein. The table includes some 28,000 distinct CDR3 sequences, roughly 9.7% detected once. This CDR3 region has 16 residues. Germline V gives CDR1 MNHEY, CDR2 SMNVEV (reference sequence). V was clipped by 4 bases and J by 0 bases; unmatched bases: 7. This clonotype was detected many times. The antigen is unknown. The TCR was taken from an adult who was a healthcare worker with PCR-confirmed SARS-CoV-2 infection or an uninfected control (not recorded which). This sequence joins TRBV27 and TRBJ1-2; 8 bases are shared with TRBD1. The specimen was whole blood. The CDR3 DNA reads TGTGCCAGCAGTTCACCGACAGGGGAGCCTAACTATGGCTACACCTTC. This codes for CASSSPTGEPNYGYTF.